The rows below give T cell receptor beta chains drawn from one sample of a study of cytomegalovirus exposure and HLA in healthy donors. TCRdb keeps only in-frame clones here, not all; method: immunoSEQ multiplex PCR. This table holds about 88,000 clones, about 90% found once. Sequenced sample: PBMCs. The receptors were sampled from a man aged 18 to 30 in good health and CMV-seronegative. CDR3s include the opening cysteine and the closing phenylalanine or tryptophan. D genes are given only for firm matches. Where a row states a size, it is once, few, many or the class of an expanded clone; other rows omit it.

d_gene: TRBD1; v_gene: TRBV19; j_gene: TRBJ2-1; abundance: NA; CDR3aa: CASSKDRGPYNEQFF; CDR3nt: TGTGCCAGTAGTAAGGACAGGGGGCCTTACAATGAGCAGTTCTTC
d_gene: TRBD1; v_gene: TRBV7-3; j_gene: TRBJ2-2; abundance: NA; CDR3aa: CASSQDRGWSGELFF; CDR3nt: TGTGCCAGCAGCCAGGACAGGGGGTGGTCCGGGGAGCTGTTTTTT
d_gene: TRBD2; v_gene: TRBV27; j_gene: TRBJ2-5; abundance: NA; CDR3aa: CASSSLGSSGRWETQYF; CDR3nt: TGTGCCAGCAGTTCCCTCGGAAGTAGCGGGAGATGGGAGACCCAGTACTTC
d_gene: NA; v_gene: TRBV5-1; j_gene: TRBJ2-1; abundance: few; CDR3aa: CATGRLGQGRDEQFF; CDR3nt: TGCGCCACTGGAAGACTAGGCCAGGGTAGGGATGAGCAGTTCTTC
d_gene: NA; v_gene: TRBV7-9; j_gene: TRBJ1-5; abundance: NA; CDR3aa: CASSLAGGTGGQPQHF; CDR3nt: TGTGCCAGCAGCTTAGCCGGGGGTACGGGAGGTCAGCCCCAGCATTTT
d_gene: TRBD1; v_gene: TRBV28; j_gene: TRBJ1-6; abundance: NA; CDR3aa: CASSLLQGAGNSPLHF; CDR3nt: TGTGCCAGCAGTTTGCTCCAGGGGGCTGGGAATTCACCCCTCCACTTT
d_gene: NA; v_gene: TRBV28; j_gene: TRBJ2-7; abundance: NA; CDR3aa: CASSAIGRPYEQYF; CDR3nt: TGTGCCAGCAGTGCCATTGGCAGGCCTTACGAGCAGTACTTC
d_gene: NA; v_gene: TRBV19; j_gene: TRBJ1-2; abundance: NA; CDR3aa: CASSNRDPKQGGYTF; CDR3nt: TGTGCCAGTAGTAACCGGGATCCCAAGCAAGGAGGCTACACCTTC
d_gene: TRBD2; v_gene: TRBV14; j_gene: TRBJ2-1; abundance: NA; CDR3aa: CASSPLAGGNEQFF; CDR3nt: TGTGCCAGCAGCCCCCTAGCGGGAGGTAATGAGCAGTTCTTC
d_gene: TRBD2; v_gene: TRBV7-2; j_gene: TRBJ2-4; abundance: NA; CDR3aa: CASSLARPTISGRASWNIQYF; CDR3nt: TGTGCCAGCAGCTTAGCGCGTCCAACTATTAGCGGGAGGGCCTCATGGAACATTCAGTACTTC
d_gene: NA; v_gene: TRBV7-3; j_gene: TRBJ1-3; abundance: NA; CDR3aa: CASSGTGSGNTIYF; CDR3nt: TGTGCCAGCAGCGGGACCGGGAGCGGAAACACCATATATTTT
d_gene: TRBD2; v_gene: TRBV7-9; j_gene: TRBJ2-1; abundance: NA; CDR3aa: CASSLFFGGLVPNEQFF; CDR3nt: TGTGCCAGCAGCTTATTTTTTGGAGGACTAGTACCCAATGAGCAGTTCTTC
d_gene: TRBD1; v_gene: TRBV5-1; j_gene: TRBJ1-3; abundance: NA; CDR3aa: CASSQEDRGNTIYF; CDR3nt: TGCGCCAGCAGCCAGGAGGACAGGGGAAACACCATATATTTT
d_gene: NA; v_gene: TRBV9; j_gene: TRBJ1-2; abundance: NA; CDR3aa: CASSPAGNYGYTF; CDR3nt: TGTGCCAGCAGCCCGGCAGGGAACTATGGCTACACCTTC
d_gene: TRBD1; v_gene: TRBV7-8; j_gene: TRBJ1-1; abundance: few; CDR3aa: CASSQETGMATEAFF; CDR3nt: TGTGCCAGCAGCCAGGAGACAGGGATGGCCACTGAAGCTTTCTTT
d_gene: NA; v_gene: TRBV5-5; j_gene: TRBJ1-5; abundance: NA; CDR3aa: CASSPGQTNNQPQHF; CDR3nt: TGTGCCAGCAGCCCCGGACAGACAAACAATCAGCCCCAGCATTTT
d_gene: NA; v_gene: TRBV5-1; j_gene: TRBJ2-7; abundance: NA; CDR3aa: CASSRGPSDYEQYF; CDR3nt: TGCGCCAGCAGCCGGGGACCTAGCGACTACGAGCAGTACTTC
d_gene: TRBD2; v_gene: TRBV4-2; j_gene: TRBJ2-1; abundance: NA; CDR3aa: CASSPLTSGSGNEQFF; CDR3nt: TGTGCCAGCAGCCCCCTGACTAGCGGGAGTGGCAATGAGCAGTTCTTC
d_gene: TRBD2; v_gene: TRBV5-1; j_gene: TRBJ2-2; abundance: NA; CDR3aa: CASSWKAGGRTGELFF; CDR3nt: TGCGCCAGCAGCTGGAAAGCGGGAGGCCGGACCGGGGAGCTGTTTTTT
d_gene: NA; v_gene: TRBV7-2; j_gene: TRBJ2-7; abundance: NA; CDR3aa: CASNFKGEGEQYF; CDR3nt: TGTGCCAGCAACTTCAAGGGGGAGGGGGAGCAGTACTTC
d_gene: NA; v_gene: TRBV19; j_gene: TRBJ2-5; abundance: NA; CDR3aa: CASSGGLVQETQYF; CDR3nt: TGTGCCAGTAGCGGAGGACTTGTACAAGAGACCCAGTACTTC
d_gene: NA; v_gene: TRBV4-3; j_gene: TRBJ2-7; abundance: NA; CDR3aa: CASSQDARGFYEQYF; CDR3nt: TGCGCCAGCAGCCAAGACGCCAGGGGCTTCTACGAGCAGTACTTC
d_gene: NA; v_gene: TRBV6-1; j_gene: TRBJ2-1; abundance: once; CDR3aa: CASSEAGRLNNEQFF; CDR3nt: TGTGCCAGCAGTGAAGCGGGCAGATTGAACAATGAGCAGTTCTTC
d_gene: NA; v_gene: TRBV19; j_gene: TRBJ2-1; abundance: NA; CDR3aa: CASSIENSWAYNEQFF; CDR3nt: TGTGCCAGTAGTATAGAAAATAGCTGGGCCTACAATGAGCAGTTCTTC
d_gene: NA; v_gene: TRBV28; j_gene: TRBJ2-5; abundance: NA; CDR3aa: CASSYKETQYF; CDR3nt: TGTGCCAGCAGTTACAAGGAGACCCAGTACTTC
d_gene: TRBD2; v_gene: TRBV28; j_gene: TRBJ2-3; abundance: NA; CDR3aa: CASSPKLAGGRRGTQYF; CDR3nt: TGTGCCAGCAGTCCTAAACTAGCGGGGGGACGGAGAGGTACGCAGTATTTT
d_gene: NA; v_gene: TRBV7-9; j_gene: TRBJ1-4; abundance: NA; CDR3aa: CASRPTGVGKLFF; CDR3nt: TGTGCCAGCAGGCCTACAGGAGTTGGAAAACTGTTTTTT
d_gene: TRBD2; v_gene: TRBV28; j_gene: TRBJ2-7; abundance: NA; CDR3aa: CASLKTSGRNEQYF; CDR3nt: TGTGCCAGCCTCAAGACTAGCGGGAGGAACGAGCAGTACTTC
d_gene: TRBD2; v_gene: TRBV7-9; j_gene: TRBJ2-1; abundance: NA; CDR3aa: CASSQSGRGNYNEQFF; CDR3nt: TGTGCCAGCAGCCAGAGCGGGAGGGGGAACTACAATGAGCAGTTCTTC
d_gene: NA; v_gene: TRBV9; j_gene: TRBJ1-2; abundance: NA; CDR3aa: CASSLQGGGGYTF; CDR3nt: TGTGCTAGCAGCCTACAGGGTGGCGGTGGCTACACCTTC
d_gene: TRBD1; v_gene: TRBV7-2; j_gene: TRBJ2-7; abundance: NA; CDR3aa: CASSLDRANYEQYF; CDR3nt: TGTGCCAGCAGCCTGGACAGGGCGAACTATGAGCAGTACTTC
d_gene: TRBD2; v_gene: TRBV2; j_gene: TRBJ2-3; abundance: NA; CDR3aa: CASSGTSGRLRKDTQYF; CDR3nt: TGTGCCAGCAGTGGGACTAGCGGGAGGCTAAGGAAAGATACGCAGTATTTT
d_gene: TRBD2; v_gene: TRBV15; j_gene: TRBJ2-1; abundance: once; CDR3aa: CATQATGTSGSGDEQFF; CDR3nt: TGTGCCACCCAAGCTACCGGGACTAGCGGGAGCGGGGATGAGCAGTTCTTC
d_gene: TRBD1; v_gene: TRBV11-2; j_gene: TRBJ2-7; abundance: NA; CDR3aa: CASSPGTGAYEQYF; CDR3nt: TGCGCCAGCAGTCCCGGGACAGGGGCCTACGAGCAGTACTTC
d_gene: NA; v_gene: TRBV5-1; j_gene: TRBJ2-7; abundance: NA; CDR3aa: CASSLGAPVDEQYF; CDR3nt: TGCGCCAGCAGCTTGGGGGCCCCGGTGGACGAGCAGTACTTC
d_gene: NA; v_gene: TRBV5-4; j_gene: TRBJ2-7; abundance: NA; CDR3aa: CASSLLGASYEQYF; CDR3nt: TGTGCCAGCAGCTTGTTGGGGGCCTCCTACGAGCAGTACTTC
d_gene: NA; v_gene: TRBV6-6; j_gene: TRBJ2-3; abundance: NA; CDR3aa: CASIRGGSDTQYF; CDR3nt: TGTGCCAGCATAAGGGGGGGTTCGGATACGCAGTATTTT
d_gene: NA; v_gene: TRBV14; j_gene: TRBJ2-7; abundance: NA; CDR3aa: CASSQDAGAGGSYEQYF; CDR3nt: TGTGCCAGCAGCCAAGATGCGGGGGCAGGGGGCAGCTACGAGCAGTACTTC
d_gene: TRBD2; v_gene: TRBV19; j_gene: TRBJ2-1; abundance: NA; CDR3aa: CASSQTSGNFNEQFF; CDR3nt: TGTGCCAGTAGCCAGACTAGCGGGAATTTCAATGAGCAGTTCTTC
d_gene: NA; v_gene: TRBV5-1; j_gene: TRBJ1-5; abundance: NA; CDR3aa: CASKELPSGSRLQPQHF; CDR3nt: TGCGCCAGCAAAGAATTACCATCAGGGTCCAGACTCCAGCCCCAGCATTTT
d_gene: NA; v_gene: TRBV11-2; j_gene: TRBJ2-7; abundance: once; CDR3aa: CASSPSSYEQYF; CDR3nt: TGTGCCAGCTCTCCGAGCTCCTACGAGCAGTACTTC
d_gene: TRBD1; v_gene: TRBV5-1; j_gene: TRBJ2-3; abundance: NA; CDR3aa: CASSSGQGTDTQYF; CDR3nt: TGCGCCAGCAGCTCGGGACAGGGCACAGATACGCAGTATTTT
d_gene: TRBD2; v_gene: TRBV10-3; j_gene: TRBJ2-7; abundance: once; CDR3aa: CAISPPGGRASYEQYF; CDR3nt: TGTGCCATCAGCCCCCCGGGGGGGAGGGCCTCCTACGAGCAGTACTTC
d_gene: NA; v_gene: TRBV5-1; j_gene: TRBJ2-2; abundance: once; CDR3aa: CASSVQGGRNTGELFF; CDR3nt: TGCGCCAGCAGCGTTCAGGGGGGTCGGAACACCGGGGAGCTGTTTTTT
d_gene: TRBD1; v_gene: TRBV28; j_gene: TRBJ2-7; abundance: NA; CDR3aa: CASRTGGVSEQYF; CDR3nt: TGTGCCAGCAGGACAGGGGGCGTTTCCGAGCAGTACTTC
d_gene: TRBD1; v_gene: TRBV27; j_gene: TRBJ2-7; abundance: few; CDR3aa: CASSRGAGGAYEQYF; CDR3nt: TGTGCCAGCAGTCGTGGGGCAGGGGGCGCCTACGAGCAGTACTTC